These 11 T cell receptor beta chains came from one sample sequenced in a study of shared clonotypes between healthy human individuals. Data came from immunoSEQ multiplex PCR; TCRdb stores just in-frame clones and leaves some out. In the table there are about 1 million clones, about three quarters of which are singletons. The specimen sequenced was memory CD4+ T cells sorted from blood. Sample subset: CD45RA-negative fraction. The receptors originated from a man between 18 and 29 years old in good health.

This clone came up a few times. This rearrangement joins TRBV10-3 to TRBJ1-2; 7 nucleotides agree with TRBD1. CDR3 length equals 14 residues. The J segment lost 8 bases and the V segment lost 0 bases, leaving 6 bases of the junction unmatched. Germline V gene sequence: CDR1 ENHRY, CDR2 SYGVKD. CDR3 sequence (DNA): TGTGCCATCAGTGAGTCCTTCACAGGGGACGGCTACACCTTC. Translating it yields CAISESFTGDGYTF.

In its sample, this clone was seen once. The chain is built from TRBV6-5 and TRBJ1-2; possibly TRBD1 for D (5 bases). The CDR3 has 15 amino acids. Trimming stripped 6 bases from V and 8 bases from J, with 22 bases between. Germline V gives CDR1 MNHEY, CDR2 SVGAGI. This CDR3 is CASRSTGPGVSGYTF. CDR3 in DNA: TGTGCCAGCAGGTCCACGGGACCCGGGGTCAGCGGCTACACCTTC.

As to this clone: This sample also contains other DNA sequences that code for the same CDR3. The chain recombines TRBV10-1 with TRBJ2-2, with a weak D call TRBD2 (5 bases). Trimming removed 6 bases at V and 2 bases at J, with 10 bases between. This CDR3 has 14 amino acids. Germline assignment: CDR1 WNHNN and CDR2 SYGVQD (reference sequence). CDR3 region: CASRSGRNTGELFF. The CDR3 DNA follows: TGCGCCAGCAGATCGGGGAGAAACACCGGGGAGCTGTTTTTT.

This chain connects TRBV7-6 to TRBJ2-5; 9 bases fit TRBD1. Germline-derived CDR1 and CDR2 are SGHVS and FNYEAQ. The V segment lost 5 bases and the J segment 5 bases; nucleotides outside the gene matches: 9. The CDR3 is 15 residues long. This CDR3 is CASSLPGQGRETQYF. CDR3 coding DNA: TGTGCCAGCAGCCTTCCGGGACAGGGCCGCGAGACCCAGTACTTC.

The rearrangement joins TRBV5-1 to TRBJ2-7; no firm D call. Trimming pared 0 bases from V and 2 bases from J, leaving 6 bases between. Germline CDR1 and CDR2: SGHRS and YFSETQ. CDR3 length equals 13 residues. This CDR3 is CASSLELTYEQYF. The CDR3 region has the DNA TGCGCCAGCAGCTTGGAACTTACCTACGAGCAGTACTTC.

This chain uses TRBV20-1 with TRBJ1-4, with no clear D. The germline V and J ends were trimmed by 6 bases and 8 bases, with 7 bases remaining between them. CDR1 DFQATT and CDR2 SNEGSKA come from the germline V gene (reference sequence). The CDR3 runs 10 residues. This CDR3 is CSAGLEKLFF. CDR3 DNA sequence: TGCAGTGCGGGCCTAGAAAAACTGTTTTTT.

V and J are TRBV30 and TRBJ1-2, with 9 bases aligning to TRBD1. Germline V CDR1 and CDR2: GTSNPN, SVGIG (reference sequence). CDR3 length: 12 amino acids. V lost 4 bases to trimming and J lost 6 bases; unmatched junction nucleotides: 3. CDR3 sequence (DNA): TGTGCCTGGATTAACAGGGGGCATGGCTACACCTTC. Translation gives CAWINRGHGYTF.

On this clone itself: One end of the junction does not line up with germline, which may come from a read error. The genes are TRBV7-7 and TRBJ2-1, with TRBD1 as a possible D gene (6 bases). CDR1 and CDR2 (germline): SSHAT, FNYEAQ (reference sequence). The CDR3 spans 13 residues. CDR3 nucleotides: TGTGCTAGCAGCCCAAGGGGGTTCAATGAGCAGTTCTTC. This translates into CASSPRGFNEQFF. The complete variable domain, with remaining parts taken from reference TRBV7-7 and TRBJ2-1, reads GAGVSQSPRYKVTKRGQDVTLRCDPISSHATLYWYQQALGQGPEFLTYFNYEAQPDKSGLPSDRFSAERPEGSISTLTIQRTEQRDSAMYRCASSPRGFNEQFFGPGTRLTVL.

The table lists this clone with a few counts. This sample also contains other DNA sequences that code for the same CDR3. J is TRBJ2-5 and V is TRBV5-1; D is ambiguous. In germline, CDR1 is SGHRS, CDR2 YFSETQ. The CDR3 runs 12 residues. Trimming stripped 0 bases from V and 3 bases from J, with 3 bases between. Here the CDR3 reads CASSLGEETQYF. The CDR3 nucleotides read TGCGCCAGCAGCTTGGGAGAAGAGACCCAGTACTTC. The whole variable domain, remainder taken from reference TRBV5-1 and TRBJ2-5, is KAGVTQTPRYLIKTRGQQVTLSCSPISGHRSVSWYQQTPGQGLQFLFEYFSETQRNKGNFPGRFSGRQFSNSRSEMNVSTLELGDSALYLCASSLGEETQYFGPGTRLLVL.

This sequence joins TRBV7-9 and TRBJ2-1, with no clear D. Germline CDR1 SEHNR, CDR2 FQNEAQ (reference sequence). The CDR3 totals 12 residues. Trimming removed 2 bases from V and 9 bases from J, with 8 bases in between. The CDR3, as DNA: TGTGCCAGCAGCTTATATGGGCGTGAGCAGTTCTTC. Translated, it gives CASSLYGREQFF.

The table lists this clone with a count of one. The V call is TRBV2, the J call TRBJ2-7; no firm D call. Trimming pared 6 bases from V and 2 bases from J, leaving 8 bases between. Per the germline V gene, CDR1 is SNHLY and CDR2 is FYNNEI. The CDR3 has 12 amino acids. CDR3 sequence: CASSQAPYEQYF. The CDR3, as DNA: TGTGCCAGCAGCCAGGCACCCTACGAGCAGTACTTC.